This is a list of T cell receptor beta chains from one sample in a study of PD-1 blockade in classical Hodgkin lymphoma. The data were produced by immunoSEQ multiplex PCR, yet TCRdb's version contains in-frame clones alone and is incomplete. This repertoire shows around 46,000 clones, around 80% found once; its top ten account for about 20%. This specimen consisted of peripheral blood mononuclear cells (PBMCs), obtained before the second cycle of nivolumab. These receptors all come from a human donor with classical Hodgkin lymphoma. Each CDR3 is given with its conserved first and last residue. D genes are given only for firm matches. Where a row states a size, it is once, few, many or the class of an expanded clone; other rows omit it.

TRBJ1-4 | TRBD1 | . | TRBV25-1 | CASNTGGTNEKLFF | TGTGCCAGCAATACAGGGGGCACTAATGAAAAACTGTTTTTT
TRBJ2-7 | TRBD1 | few | TRBV29-1 | CSVLGQGVTYEQYF | TGCAGCGTTCTGGGACAGGGAGTTACCTACGAGCAGTACTTC
TRBJ2-6 | . | . | TRBV11-2 | CASSLQHSGANVLTF | TGTGCCAGCAGCTTACAACACTCTGGGGCCAACGTCCTGACTTTC
TRBJ2-2 | . | . | TRBV7-9 | CASSPQLAGELFF | TGTGCCAGCAGCCCCCAGCTGGCCGGGGAGCTGTTTTTT
TRBJ1-6 | TRBD1 | . | TRBV6-6 | CASSFDRGHNSPLHF | TGTGCCAGCAGCTTCGACAGGGGCCATAATTCACCCCTCCACTTT
TRBJ2-7 | TRBD2 | . | TRBV6-5 | CASRRLAGVYEQYF | TGTGCCAGCAGACGACTAGCGGGGGTGTACGAGCAGTACTTC
TRBJ1-2 | . | . | TRBV30 | CAWIPGPNFYGYTF | TGTGCCTGGATTCCGGGACCGAACTTCTATGGCTACACCTTC
TRBJ2-1 | TRBD2 | . | TRBV19 | CASSMSLAGRNEQFF | TGTGCCAGTAGTATGAGTTTAGCGGGACGGAATGAGCAGTTCTTC
TRBJ2-1 | . | . | TRBV11-3 | CASSLGGAYNEQFF | TGTGCCAGCAGCTTAGGTGGGGCTTACAATGAGCAGTTCTTC
TRBJ2-1 | . | . | TRBV5-1 | CASSTFLLQGSYNEQFF | TGCGCCAGCAGCACCTTCCTCCTCCAGGGCTCCTACAATGAGCAGTTCTTC
TRBJ1-2 | . | . | TRBV7-2 | CASSLGGANYGYTF | TGTGCCAGCAGCTTGGGGGGAGCGAACTATGGCTACACCTTC
TRBJ2-1 | TRBD2 | . | TRBV18 | CASSRELAGARNEQFF | TGTGCCAGCTCCCGTGAACTAGCGGGAGCGAGGAATGAGCAGTTCTTC
TRBJ1-3 | . | . | TRBV19 | CASSIRGIDTIYF | TGTGCCAGTAGTATCAGGGGAATTGACACCATATATTTT
TRBJ1-5 | TRBD1 | . | TRBV7-9 | CASSLGTGGAQPQHF | TGTGCCAGCAGCTTAGGGACAGGGGGGGCTCAGCCCCAGCATTTT
TRBJ1-4 | . | . | TRBV19 | CASSPGVVGEKLFF | TGTGCCAGTAGTCCAGGTGTGGTAGGTGAAAAACTGTTTTTT
TRBJ2-5 | . | once | TRBV7-2 | CASSLGVSRPEETQYF | TGTGCCAGCAGCTTAGGAGTTTCCCGGCCAGAAGAGACCCAGTACTTC
TRBJ1-1 | TRBD1 | . | TRBV30 | CAWSVQGRQGNAEAFF | TGTGCCTGGAGTGTACAAGGCCGACAGGGGAACGCTGAAGCTTTCTTT
TRBJ1-3 | . | . | TRBV28 | CASSLDQNTIYF | TGTGCCAGCAGTTTAGACCAAAACACCATATATTTT
TRBJ1-1 | . | . | TRBV10-3 | CAIRNNQGLLEAFF | TGTGCCATCAGAAACAATCAGGGTCTACTTGAAGCTTTCTTT
TRBJ2-7 | TRBD1 | . | TRBV29-1 | CSAVTGGYEQYF | TGCAGCGCCGTGACAGGGGGCTACGAGCAGTACTTC
TRBJ1-1 | . | . | TRBV6-5 | CASSSQGYTEAFF | TGTGCCAGCAGTTCTCAGGGTTACACTGAAGCTTTCTTT
TRBJ2-5 | . | . | TRBV19 | CASSRSGGGETQYF | TGTGCCAGTAGTAGGTCCGGGGGTGGAGAGACCCAGTACTTC